The subject of this entry is one TCR beta chain. The record originates from a study of CD8 T cells in Susac syndrome. Reverse transcription of about 0.45 to 1 ug RNA was carried out with random hexamers. TCRdb reanalysed the immunoSEQ multiplex PCR reads using MiXCR and keeps one entry per CDR3 protein. The data contain about 170,000 distinct CDR3 sequences, 90% to 95% of them singletons. Isolation of CD8+ and CD4+ T cells was performed negatively, whereas enrichment of TEMRA cells was done by FACS. Sequenced: CD4+ T cells from PBMCs. The sequence came from a human donor with multiple sclerosis.

The CDR3 DNA sequence: TGTGCCAGCACCCCCGGGACCGAAAACATTCAGTACTTC. Amino acids: CASTPGTENIQYF. The chain recombines TRBV28 with TRBJ2-4; the D call may be TRBD1 or TRBD2 (5 bases each). The germline V gene has CDR1 MDHEN and CDR2 SYDVKM. V was cut by 7 bases and J by 5 bases, with 12 bases left in between. The length of the CDR3 is 13 residues. The whole variable domain, remainder taken from reference TRBV28 and TRBJ2-4, is DVKVTQSSRYLVKRTGEKVFLECVQDMDHENMFWYRQDPGLGLRLIYFSYDVKMKEKGDIPEGYSVSREKKERFSLILESASTNQTSMYLCASTPGTENIQYFGAGTRLSVL.